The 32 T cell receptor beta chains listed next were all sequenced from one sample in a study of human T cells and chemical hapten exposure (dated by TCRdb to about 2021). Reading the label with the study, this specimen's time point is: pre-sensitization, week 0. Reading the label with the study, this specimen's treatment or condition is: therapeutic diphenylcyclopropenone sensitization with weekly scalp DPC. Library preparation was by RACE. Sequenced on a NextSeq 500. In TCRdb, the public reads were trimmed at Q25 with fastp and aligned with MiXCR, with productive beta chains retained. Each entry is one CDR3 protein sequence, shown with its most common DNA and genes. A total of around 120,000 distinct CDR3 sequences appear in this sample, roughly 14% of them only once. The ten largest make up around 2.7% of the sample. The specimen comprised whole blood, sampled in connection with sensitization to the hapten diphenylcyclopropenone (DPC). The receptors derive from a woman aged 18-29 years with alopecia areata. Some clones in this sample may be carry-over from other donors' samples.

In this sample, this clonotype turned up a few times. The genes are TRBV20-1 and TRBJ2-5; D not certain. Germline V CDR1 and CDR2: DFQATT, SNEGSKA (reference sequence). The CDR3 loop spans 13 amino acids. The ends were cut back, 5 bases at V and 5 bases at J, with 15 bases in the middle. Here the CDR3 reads CSAPFPGWETQYF. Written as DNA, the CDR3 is TGCAGTGCTCCCTTCCCAGGATGGGAGACCCAGTACTTC.

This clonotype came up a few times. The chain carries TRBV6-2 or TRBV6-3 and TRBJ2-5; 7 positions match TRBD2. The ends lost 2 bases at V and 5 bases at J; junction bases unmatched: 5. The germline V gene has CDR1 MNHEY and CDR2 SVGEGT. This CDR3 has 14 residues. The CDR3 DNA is TGTGCCAGCAGTTACGCTTCAGCGGGGGAGACCCAGTACTTC. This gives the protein CASSYASAGETQYF.

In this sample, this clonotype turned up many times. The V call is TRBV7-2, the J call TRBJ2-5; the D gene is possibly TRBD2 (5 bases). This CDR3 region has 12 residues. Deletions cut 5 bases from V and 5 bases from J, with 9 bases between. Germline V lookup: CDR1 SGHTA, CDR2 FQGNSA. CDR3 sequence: CASSPRRETQYF. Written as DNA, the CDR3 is TGTGCCAGCAGCCCCAGGAGGGAGACCCAGTACTTC.

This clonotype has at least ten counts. CDR3 DNA: TGCGCCAGCAGCCAAAGGGGGGGGGCTAATGAAAAACTGTTTTTT. It encodes CASSQRGGANEKLFF. The V call is TRBV4-3, the J call TRBJ1-4; TRBD1 is a possible D gene (6 bases). Germline assignment: CDR1 LGHNA and CDR2 YSLEER. This CDR3 is built from 15 residues. V lost 2 bases to trimming and J lost 3 bases, with 10 bases between them.

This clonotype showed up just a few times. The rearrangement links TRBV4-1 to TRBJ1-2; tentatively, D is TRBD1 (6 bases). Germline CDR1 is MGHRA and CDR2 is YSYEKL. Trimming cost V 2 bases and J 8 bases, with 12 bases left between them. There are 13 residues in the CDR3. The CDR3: CASSQPGAEGYTF. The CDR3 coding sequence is TGCGCCAGCAGCCAACCGGGGGCAGAGGGCTACACCTTC.

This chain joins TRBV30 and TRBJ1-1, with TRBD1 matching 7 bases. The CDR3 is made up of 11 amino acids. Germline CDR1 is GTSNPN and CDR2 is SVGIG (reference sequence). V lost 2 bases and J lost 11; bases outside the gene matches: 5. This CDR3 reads CAWSTGVRAFF. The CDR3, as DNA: TGTGCCTGGAGTACAGGGGTGAGGGCTTTCTTT.

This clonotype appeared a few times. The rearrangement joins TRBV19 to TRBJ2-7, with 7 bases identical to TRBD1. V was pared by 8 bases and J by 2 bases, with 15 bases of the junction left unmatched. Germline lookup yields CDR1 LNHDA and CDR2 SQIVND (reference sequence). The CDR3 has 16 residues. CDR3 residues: CASFLRTGTVPYEQYF. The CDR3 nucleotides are TGTGCCAGTTTTCTCAGGACCGGGACAGTGCCCTACGAGCAGTACTTC.

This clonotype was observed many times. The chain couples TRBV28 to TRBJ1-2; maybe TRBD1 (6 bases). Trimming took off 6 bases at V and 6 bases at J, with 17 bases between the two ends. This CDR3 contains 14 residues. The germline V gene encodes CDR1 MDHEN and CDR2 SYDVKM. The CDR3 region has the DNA TGTGCCAGCAGCCCTAGGGGGGGGCGAAATGGCTACACCTTC. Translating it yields CASSPRGGRNGYTF.

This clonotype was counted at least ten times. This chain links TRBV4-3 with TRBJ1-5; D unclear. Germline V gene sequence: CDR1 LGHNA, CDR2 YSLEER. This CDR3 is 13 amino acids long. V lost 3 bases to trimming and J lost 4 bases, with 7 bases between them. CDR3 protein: CASSQNLNQPQHF. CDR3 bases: TGCGCCAGCAGCCAGAACCTTAATCAGCCCCAGCATTTT.

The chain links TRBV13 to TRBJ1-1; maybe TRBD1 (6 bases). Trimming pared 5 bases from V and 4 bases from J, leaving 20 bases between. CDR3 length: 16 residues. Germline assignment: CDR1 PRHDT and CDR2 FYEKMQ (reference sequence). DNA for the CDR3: TGTGCCAGCAGCGACCGTTCCAGGGGAAGGAGCACTGAAGCTTTCTTT. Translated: CASSDRSRGRSTEAFF.

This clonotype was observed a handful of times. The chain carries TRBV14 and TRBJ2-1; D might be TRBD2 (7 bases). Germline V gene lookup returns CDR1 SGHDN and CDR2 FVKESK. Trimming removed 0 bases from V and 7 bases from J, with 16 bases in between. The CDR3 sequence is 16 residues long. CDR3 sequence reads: CASSQDGGALVNEQFF. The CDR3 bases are TGTGCCAGCAGCCAAGATGGGGGGGCGCTGGTTAATGAGCAGTTCTTC.

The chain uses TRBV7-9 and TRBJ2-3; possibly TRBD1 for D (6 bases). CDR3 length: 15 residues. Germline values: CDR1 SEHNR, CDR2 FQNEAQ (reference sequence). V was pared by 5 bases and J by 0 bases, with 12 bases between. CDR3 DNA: TGTGCCAGCAGCCCGGACGGACAGAGCACAGATACGCAGTATTTT. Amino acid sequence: CASSPDGQSTDTQYF.

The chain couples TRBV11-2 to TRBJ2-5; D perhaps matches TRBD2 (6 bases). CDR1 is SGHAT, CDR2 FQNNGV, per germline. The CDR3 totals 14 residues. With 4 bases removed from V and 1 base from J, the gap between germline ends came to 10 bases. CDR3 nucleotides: TGTGCCAGCAGCTCCGTGCGGGGCCAAGAGACCCAGTACTTC. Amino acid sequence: CASSSVRGQETQYF.

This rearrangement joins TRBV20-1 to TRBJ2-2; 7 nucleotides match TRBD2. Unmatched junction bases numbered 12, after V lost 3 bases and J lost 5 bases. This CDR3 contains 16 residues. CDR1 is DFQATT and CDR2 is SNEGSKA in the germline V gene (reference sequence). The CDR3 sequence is CSASPLGGLGTGELFF. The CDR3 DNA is TGCAGTGCTAGTCCCTTGGGAGGGTTGGGGACCGGGGAGCTGTTTTTT.

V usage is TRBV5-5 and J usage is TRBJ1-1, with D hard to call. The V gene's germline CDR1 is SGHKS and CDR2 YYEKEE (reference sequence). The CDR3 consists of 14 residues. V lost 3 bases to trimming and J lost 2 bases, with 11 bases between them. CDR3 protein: CASSWSRGNTEAFF. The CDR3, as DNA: TGTGCCAGCAGCTGGAGCCGTGGAAACACTGAAGCTTTCTTT.

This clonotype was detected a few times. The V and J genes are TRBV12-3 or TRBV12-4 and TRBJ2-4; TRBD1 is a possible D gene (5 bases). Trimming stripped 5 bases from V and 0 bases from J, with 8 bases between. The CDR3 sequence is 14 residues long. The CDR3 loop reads CASSRTLAKNIQYF. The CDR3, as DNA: TGTGCCAGCAGTCGGACACTAGCCAAAAACATTCAGTACTTC.

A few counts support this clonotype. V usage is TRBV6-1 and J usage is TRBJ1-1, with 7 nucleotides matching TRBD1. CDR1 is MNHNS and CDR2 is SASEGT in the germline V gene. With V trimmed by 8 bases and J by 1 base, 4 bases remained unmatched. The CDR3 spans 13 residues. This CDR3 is CASEDRKNTEAFF. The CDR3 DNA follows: TGTGCCAGCGAGGACAGGAAGAACACTGAAGCTTTCTTT.

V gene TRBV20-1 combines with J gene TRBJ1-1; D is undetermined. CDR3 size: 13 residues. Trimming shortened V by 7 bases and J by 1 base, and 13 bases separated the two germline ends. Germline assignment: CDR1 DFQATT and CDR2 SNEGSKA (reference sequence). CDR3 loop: CSVDNRGNTEAFF. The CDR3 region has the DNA TGCAGTGTTGATAACCGAGGGAACACTGAAGCTTTCTTT.

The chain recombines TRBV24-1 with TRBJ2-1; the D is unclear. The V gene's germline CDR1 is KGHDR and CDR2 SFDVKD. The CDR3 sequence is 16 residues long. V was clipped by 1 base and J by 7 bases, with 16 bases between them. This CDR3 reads CATSDFETLDRNEQFF. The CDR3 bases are TGTGCCACCAGTGATTTCGAGACCTTGGATAGGAATGAGCAGTTCTTC.

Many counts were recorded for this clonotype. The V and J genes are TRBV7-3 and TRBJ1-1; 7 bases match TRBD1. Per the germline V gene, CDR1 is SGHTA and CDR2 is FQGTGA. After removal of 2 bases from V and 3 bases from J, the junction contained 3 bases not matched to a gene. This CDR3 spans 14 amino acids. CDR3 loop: CASSLAGTDTEAFF. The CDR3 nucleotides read TGTGCCAGCAGCTTAGCCGGGACAGACACTGAAGCTTTCTTT.

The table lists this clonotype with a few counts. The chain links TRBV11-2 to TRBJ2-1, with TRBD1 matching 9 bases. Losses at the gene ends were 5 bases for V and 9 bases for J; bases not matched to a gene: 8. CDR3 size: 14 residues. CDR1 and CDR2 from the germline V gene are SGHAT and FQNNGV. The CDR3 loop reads CASSVTGGRGEQFF. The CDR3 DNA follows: TGTGCCAGCAGCGTGACAGGGGGGAGAGGTGAGCAGTTCTTC.

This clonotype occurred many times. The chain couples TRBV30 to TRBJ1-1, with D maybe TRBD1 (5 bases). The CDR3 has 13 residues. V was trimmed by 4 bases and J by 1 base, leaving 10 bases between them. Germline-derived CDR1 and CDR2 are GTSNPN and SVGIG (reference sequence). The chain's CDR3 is CAWTGWGNTEAFF. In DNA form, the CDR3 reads TGTGCCTGGACAGGGTGGGGGAACACTGAAGCTTTCTTT. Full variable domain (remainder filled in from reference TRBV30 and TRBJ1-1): SQTIHQWPATLVQPVGSPLSLECTVEGTSNPNLYWYRQAAGRGLQLLFYSVGIGQISSEVPQNLSASRPQDRQFILSSKKLLLSDSGFYLCAWTGWGNTEAFFGQGTRLTVV.

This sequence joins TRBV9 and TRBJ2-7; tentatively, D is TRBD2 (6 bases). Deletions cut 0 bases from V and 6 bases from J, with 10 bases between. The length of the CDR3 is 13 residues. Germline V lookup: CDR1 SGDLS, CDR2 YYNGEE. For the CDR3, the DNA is TGTGCCAGCAGCGTAGAGGGGACTGGCGAGCAGTACTTC. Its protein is CASSVEGTGEQYF.

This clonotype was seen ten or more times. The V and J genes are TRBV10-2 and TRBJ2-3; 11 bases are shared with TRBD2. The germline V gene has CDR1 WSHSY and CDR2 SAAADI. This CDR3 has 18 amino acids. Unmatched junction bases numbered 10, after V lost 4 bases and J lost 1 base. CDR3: CASSGSGGAARGTDTQYF. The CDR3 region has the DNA TGCGCCAGCAGTGGTAGCGGGGGGGCCGCTCGGGGCACAGATACGCAGTATTTT.

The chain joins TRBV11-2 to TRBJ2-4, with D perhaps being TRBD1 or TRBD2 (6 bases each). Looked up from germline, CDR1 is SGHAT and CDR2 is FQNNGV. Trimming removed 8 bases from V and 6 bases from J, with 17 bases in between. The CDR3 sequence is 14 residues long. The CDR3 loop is CASGGERVGNIQYF. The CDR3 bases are TGTGCCAGCGGGGGCGAGCGGGTTGGAAACATTCAGTACTTC. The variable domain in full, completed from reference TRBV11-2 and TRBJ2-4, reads EAGVAQSPRYKIIEKRQSVAFWCNPISGHATLYWYQQILGQGPKLLIQFQNNGVVDDSQLPKDRFSAERLKGVDSTLKIQPAKLEDSAVYLCASGGERVGNIQYFGAGTRLSVL.

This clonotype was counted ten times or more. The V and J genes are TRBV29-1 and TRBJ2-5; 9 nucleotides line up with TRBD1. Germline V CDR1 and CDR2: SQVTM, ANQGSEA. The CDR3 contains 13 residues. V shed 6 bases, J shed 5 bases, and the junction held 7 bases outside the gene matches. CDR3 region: CSVVQGAGETQYF. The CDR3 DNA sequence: TGCAGCGTGGTACAGGGGGCTGGGGAGACCCAGTACTTC.

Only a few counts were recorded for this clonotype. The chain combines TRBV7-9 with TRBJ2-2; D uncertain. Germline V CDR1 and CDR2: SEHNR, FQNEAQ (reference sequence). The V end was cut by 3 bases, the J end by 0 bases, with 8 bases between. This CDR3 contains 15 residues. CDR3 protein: CASSLDLPNTGELFF. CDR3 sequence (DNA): TGTGCCAGCAGCTTGGACCTCCCGAACACCGGGGAGCTGTTTTTT. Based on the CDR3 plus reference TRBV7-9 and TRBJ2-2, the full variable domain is DTGVSQNPRHKITKRGQNVTFRCDPISEHNRLYWYRQTLGQGPEFLTYFQNEAQLEKSRLLSDRFSAERPKGSFSTLEIQRTEQGDSAMYLCASSLDLPNTGELFFGEGSRLTVL.

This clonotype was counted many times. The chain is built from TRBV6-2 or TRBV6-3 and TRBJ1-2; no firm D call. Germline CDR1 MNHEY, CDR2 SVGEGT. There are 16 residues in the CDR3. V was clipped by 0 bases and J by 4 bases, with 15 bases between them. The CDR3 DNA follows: TGTGCCAGCAGTTACTCGAAACAGAACCGTCCCTATGGCTACACCTTC. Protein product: CASSYSKQNRPYGYTF.

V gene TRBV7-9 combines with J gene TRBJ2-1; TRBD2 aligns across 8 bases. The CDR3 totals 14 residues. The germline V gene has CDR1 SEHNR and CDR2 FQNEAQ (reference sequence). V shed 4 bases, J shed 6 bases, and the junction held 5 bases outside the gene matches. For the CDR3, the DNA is TGTGCCAGCAGCTCCTCCGGGACTAGCAATGAGCAGTTCTTC. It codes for CASSSSGTSNEQFF.

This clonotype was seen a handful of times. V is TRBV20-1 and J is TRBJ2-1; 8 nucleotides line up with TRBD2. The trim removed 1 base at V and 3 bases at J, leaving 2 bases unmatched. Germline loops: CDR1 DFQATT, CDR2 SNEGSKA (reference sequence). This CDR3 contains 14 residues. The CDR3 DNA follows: TGCAGTGCTAGAGTGCGGGGGGACTACAATGAGCAGTTCTTC. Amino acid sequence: CSARVRGDYNEQFF.

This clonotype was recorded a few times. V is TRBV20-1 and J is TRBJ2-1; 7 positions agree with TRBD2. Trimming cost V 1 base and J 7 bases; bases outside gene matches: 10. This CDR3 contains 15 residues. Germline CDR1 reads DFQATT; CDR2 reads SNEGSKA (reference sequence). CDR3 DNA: TGCAGTGCTAGAGGGGAGGGGCTAGCCCAAAATGAGCAGTTCTTC. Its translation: CSARGEGLAQNEQFF.

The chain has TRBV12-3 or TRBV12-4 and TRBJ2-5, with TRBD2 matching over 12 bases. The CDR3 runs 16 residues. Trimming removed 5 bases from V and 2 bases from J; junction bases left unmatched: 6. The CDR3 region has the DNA TGTGCCAGCAGTCCGCGTACTAGCGGGGGGCAAGAGACCCAGTACTTC. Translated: CASSPRTSGGQETQYF.